This TCR beta chain appears in the sequencing data of a study of blood T cell repertoires in COVID-19. As handled by the study authors: Reference gene primers were amplified, and this amplification served to estimate nucleated cell counts. The protocol was immunoSEQ multiplex PCR, while the TCRdb copy is restricted to in-frame clones and leaves out a portion. That table gives V, J and clone size, and the DNA gave D and trimming. The sample records some 76,000 clones, approximately 80% being singletons. Comment on this clone: Compared with germline, one end of the junction differs, possibly owing to a read error.

Germline V gives CDR1 MDHEN, CDR2 SYDVKM. The CDR3 totals 13 residues. V and J are TRBV28 and TRBJ2-4, with a tentative D call TRBD1 (6 bases). Sequencing was performed on peripheral blood. The receptor was derived from a man aged 50-60 years with COVID-19, enrolled during active disease. DNA for the CDR3: TGTGCCAGCACTGACCCATTACAGGGCTTTCTGCGCTTC. As protein: CASTDPLQGFLRF. The variable domain in full, completed from reference TRBV28 and TRBJ2-4, reads DVKVTQSSRYLVKRTGEKVFLECVQDMDHENMFWYRQDPGLGLRLIYFSYDVKMKEKGDIPEGYSVSREKKERFSLILESASTNQTSMYLCASTDPLQGFLRFGAGTRLSVL.